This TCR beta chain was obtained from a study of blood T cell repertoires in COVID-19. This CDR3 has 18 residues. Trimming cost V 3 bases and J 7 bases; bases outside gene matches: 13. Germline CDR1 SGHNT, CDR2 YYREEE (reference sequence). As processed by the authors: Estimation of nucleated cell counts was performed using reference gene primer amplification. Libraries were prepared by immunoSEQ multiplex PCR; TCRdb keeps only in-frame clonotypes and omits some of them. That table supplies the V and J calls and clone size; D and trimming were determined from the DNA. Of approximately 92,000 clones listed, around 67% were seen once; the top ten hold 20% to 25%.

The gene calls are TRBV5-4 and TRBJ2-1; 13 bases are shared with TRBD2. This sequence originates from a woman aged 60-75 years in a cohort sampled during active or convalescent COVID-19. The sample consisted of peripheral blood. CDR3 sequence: CASSSSPRLAGGGNEQFF. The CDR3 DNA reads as TGTGCCAGCAGCTCCAGCCCGCGACTAGCGGGGGGTGGGAATGAGCAGTTCTTC.